Presented here are 23 T cell receptor beta chains from one specimen sequenced in a study of cytomegalovirus exposure and HLA in healthy donors (TCRdb year 2017). Libraries were constructed by the immunoSEQ multiplex PCR assay. For the multiplex PCR, a mixture combining 60 forward primers for TCR Vbeta segments and 13 reverse primers for TCR Jbeta segments was used. Drawn from immuneACCESS, this table holds only the in-frame rearrangements with V and J called that TCRdb kept. Clones are partly lost; checked studies trace under half to an unresolved V gene and leave the rest unexplained. The sample data list just over 200,000 clones, and more than 75% of these were observed just once. The ten largest make up less than 3.5% of the sample. The source material was PBMCs. All receptors derive from a woman aged 40 to 50 in good health and CMV-seronegative.

This clone was observed a few times. V and J are TRBV6-1 and TRBJ2-2, with a tentative D call TRBD2 (5 bases). V lost 2 bases to trimming and J lost 5 bases, with 15 bases between them. The CDR3 sequence is 16 residues long. Germline V CDR1 and CDR2: MNHNS, SASEGT. The CDR3 here is CASSEQTTPITGELFF. The CDR3 nucleotides are TGTGCCAGCAGTGAACAGACTACCCCGATAACCGGGGAGCTGTTTTTT.

V is TRBV28 and J is TRBJ1-3; D call uncertain. V was clipped by 7 bases and J by 7 bases, with 14 bases between them. Looked up from germline, CDR1 is MDHEN and CDR2 is SYDVKM. The length of the CDR3 is 13 residues. The chain's CDR3 is CASTPRGRNTIYF. The CDR3 nucleotides read TGTGCCAGCACCCCACGGGGTCGGAACACCATATATTTT. Variable domain in full (rest from reference TRBV28 and TRBJ1-3): DVKVTQSSRYLVKRTGEKVFLECVQDMDHENMFWYRQDPGLGLRLIYFSYDVKMKEKGDIPEGYSVSREKKERFSLILESASTNQTSMYLCASTPRGRNTIYFGEGSWLTVV.

J is TRBJ2-1 and V is TRBV10-3; TRBD1 might be the D (5 bases). V was pared by 8 bases and J by 1 base, with 12 bases between. This CDR3 region has 14 residues. CDR1 ENHRY and CDR2 SYGVKD come from the germline V gene. This CDR3 is CAISPGNSYNEQFF. The CDR3 DNA reads TGTGCCATCTCACCAGGGAATTCCTACAATGAGCAGTTCTTC.

This clone was recorded once. The rearrangement links TRBV5-1 to TRBJ2-5, with 8 bases aligning to TRBD2. This CDR3 spans 16 amino acids. V trimming: 3 bases; J trimming: 2 bases; junction bases outside the gene matches: 9. Looked up from germline, CDR1 is SGHRS and CDR2 is YFSETQ. CDR3 in amino acids: CASSSAGTRTQETQYF. Here the CDR3 DNA reads TGCGCCAGCAGCTCCGCCGGGACTAGAACTCAAGAGACCCAGTACTTC.

This chain uses TRBV10-3 with TRBJ2-4; TRBD1 matches 9 bases. This CDR3 is 16 amino acids long. V lost 4 bases to trimming and J lost 2 bases; unmatched junction nucleotides: 6. CDR1 and CDR2 from the germline V gene are ENHRY and SYGVKD. The CDR3 here is CAISGGQGLSKNIQYF. DNA for the CDR3: TGTGCCATCAGTGGGGGACAGGGTTTATCCAAAAACATTCAGTACTTC.

The genes are TRBV6-6 and TRBJ1-5; tentatively, D is TRBD1 (5 bases). Germline loops: CDR1 MNHNY, CDR2 SVGAGI (reference sequence). With 2 bases removed from V and 0 bases from J, the gap between germline ends came to 8 bases. This CDR3 is built from 15 residues. CDR3 nucleotides: TGTGCCAGCAGTTACCGGGACTTTAGCAATCAGCCCCAGCATTTT. Translated: CASSYRDFSNQPQHF.

The chain links TRBV11-2 to TRBJ1-2; 8 bases line up with TRBD1. Germline CDR1 reads SGHAT; CDR2 reads FQNNGV. The V segment lost 1 base and the J segment 4 bases; nucleotides outside the gene matches: 5. The CDR3 spans 15 residues. CDR3 DNA: TGTGCCAGCAGCTTAGGAGGACAGGGCGGCTATGGCTACACCTTC. Its protein product is CASSLGGQGGYGYTF. The complete variable domain, with remaining parts taken from reference TRBV11-2 and TRBJ1-2, reads EAGVAQSPRYKIIEKRQSVAFWCNPISGHATLYWYQQILGQGPKLLIQFQNNGVVDDSQLPKDRFSAERLKGVDSTLKIQPAKLEDSAVYLCASSLGGQGGYGYTFGSGTRLTVV.

The chain is built from TRBV9 and TRBJ1-3; D remains unclear. V lost 0 bases and J lost 3, with 13 bases in between. Germline V CDR1 and CDR2: SGDLS, YYNGEE. The CDR3 is 16 amino acids. Written as DNA, the CDR3 is TGTGCCAGCAGCGTAGGGACTGCTGTCTATGGAAACACCATATATTTT. Amino acids: CASSVGTAVYGNTIYF.

Points on this clone: The same CDR3 is also encoded by other DNA sequences in this sample. The V call is TRBV27, the J call TRBJ2-7; no clear D gene. CDR3 length: 13 amino acids. Trimming left V 2 bases short and J 1 base short, with 6 bases between. In germline, CDR1 is MNHEY, CDR2 SMNVEV (reference sequence). The CDR3: CASSLGDSYEQYF. The CDR3 coding sequence is TGTGCCAGCAGTTTAGGAGATTCCTACGAGCAGTACTTC.

The chain links TRBV7-9 to TRBJ2-7; 7 bases line up with TRBD2. From germline, CDR1 is SEHNR and CDR2 FQNEAQ (reference sequence). This CDR3 is built from 13 residues. The V and J ends lost 5 bases and 3 bases, in that order; junction bases with no gene match: 4. CDR3 sequence: CASSGRTSYEQYF. CDR3 DNA: TGTGCCAGCAGCGGGCGGACTAGCTACGAGCAGTACTTC. The variable domain in full, completed from reference TRBV7-9 and TRBJ2-7, reads DTGVSQNPRHKITKRGQNVTFRCDPISEHNRLYWYRQTLGQGPEFLTYFQNEAQLEKSRLLSDRFSAERPKGSFSTLEIQRTEQGDSAMYLCASSGRTSYEQYFGPGTRLTVT.

As for this clone: Additional DNA sequences in this sample encode the identical CDR3. The chain carries TRBV6-1 and TRBJ1-2, with 8 nucleotides matching TRBD1. Germline-derived CDR1 and CDR2 are MNHNS and SASEGT. With 6 bases clipped from V and 7 bases from J, the junction kept 10 bases outside the gene matches. This CDR3 is 14 amino acids long. CDR3 region: CASRFPGQGAGYTF. Written as DNA, the CDR3 is TGTGCCAGCAGGTTCCCGGGGCAGGGGGCTGGCTACACCTTC.

The rearrangement uses TRBV5-4 and TRBJ2-3; 9 bases agree with TRBD2. V was pared by 3 bases and J by 9 bases, with 2 bases of the junction left unmatched. This CDR3 region has 12 residues. CDR1 is SGHNT, CDR2 YYREEE, per germline (reference sequence). CDR3 DNA sequence: TGTGCCAGCAGCTCGCGGGAGGGGACGCAGTATTTT. Translation: CASSSREGTQYF.

The genes are TRBV7-3 and TRBJ2-2, with 7 nucleotides matching TRBD1. Germline assignment: CDR1 SGHTA and CDR2 FQGTGA. This CDR3 is 13 amino acids long. V lost 6 bases to trimming and J lost 6 bases; unmatched junction nucleotides: 4. In DNA, the CDR3 is TGTGCCAGCAGTGCAGGGGGTCCCGGGGAGCTGTTTTTT. It specifies CASSAGGPGELFF.

The chain employs TRBV5-1 and TRBJ2-3; 12 nucleotides line up with TRBD2. V dropped 3 bases and J dropped 2; count of bases not matched to a gene: 1. CDR3 length equals 15 residues. Germline CDR1 and CDR2: SGHRS and YFSETQ. CDR3 in amino acids: CASSWTSGVTDTQYF. The CDR3 coding sequence is TGCGCCAGCAGCTGGACTAGCGGGGTCACAGATACGCAGTATTTT.

The rearrangement joins TRBV2 to TRBJ2-7; 12 bases map to TRBD2. With V trimmed by 6 bases and J by 3 bases, 15 bases remained unmatched. The length of the CDR3 is 18 residues. Germline values: CDR1 SNHLY, CDR2 FYNNEI. The CDR3 DNA reads TGTGCCAGCAGCGAGACCGGGACTAGCGGGTATAGCCTCTACGAGCAGTACTTC. Translation gives CASSETGTSGYSLYEQYF.

The chain combines TRBV30 with TRBJ1-6; the D gene is possibly TRBD1 (6 bases). The CDR3 has 16 residues. The germline V and J ends were trimmed by 4 bases and 12 bases, with 25 bases remaining between them. Germline V gene data show CDR1 as GTSNPN and CDR2 as SVGIG (reference sequence). The CDR3 DNA reads as TGTGCCTGGACCTTAAGGTGGGCAGGGGATTCGGTACCCCTCCACTTT. Protein sequence: CAWTLRWAGDSVPLHF. Drawing the rest from reference TRBV30 and TRBJ1-6, the complete variable domain is SQTIHQWPATLVQPVGSPLSLECTVEGTSNPNLYWYRQAAGRGLQLLFYSVGIGQISSEVPQNLSASRPQDRQFILSSKKLLLSDSGFYLCAWTLRWAGDSVPLHFGNGTRLTVT.

The genes are TRBV5-8 and TRBJ1-5, with TRBD1 matching over 9 bases. This CDR3 region has 17 residues. Germline V gene lookup returns CDR1 SGHTS and CDR2 YDEGEE. V trimming: 4 bases; J trimming: 1 base; junction bases outside the gene matches: 9. This CDR3 is CASSPGTGYWSNQPQHF. DNA of the CDR3: TGTGCCAGCAGCCCCGGGACAGGGTATTGGAGCAATCAGCCCCAGCATTTT.

The chain links TRBV28 to TRBJ1-5; 7 bases fit TRBD1. CDR1 is MDHEN, CDR2 SYDVKM, per germline. V dropped 5 bases and J dropped 6; count of bases not matched to a gene: 13. This CDR3 comprises 16 residues. CDR3 bases: TGTGCCAGCAGTGGCCATGGGACAGCAAGACGTCAGCCCCAGCATTTT. It yields the protein CASSGHGTARRQPQHF.

The sample holds one count of this clone. J is TRBJ1-1 and V is TRBV25-1, with a weak D call TRBD1 (5 bases). The V gene's germline CDR1 is MGHDK and CDR2 SYGVNS. The CDR3 contains 12 residues. V was shortened by 7 bases and J by 8 bases, with 14 bases between the two germline ends. In DNA form, the CDR3 reads TGTGCCAGCACTTATTTCAGGGCCGAAGCTTTCTTT. As protein: CASTYFRAEAFF.

V gene TRBV5-4 combines with J gene TRBJ2-7; the match to TRBD2 covers 7 bases. Germline-derived CDR1 and CDR2 are SGHNT and YYREEE (reference sequence). The CDR3 consists of 16 residues. Germline trimming cut 2 bases from V and 7 bases from J; bases unmatched to any gene: 15. CDR3 amino acids: CASSFARGEGSGEQYF. In DNA, the CDR3 is TGTGCCAGCAGCTTTGCAAGAGGGGAGGGATCGGGGGAGCAGTACTTC.

The chain links TRBV4-1 to TRBJ2-7; 8 nucleotides agree with TRBD1. Germline V gene data show CDR1 as MGHRA and CDR2 as YSYEKL. V was pared by 3 bases and J by 5 bases, with 9 bases of the junction left unmatched. The CDR3 length is 15 residues. The CDR3 DNA reads as TGCGCCAGCAGCCACGGGACAGGACATGCCAACGAGCAGTACTTC. It codes for CASSHGTGHANEQYF.

CDR3 nucleotides: TGTGCCAGCATTAGATTCCCACCACAGGCTGGAGGGGACTACGAGCAGTACTTC. Protein: CASIRFPPQAGGDYEQYF. The rearrangement joins TRBV2 to TRBJ2-7, with D possibly TRBD2 on 6 matching bases. The CDR3 length is 18 residues. Germline lookup yields CDR1 SNHLY and CDR2 FYNNEI. The V and J ends lost 7 bases and 3 bases respectively, with 28 bases between them. Full variable domain (outside the CDR3, taken from reference TRBV2 and TRBJ2-7): EPEVTQTPSHQVTQMGQEVILRCVPISNHLYFYWYRQILGQKVEFLVSFYNNEISEKSEIFDDQFSVERPDGSNFTLKIRSTKLEDSAMYFCASIRFPPQAGGDYEQYFGPGTRLTVT.

This chain uses TRBV19 with TRBJ2-5, with 8 bases that match TRBD1. The DNA matches TRBJ2-7 better at its end, which makes the J call doubtful. CDR3 length: 14 amino acids. Germline-derived CDR1 and CDR2 are LNHDA and SQIVND (reference sequence). DNA of the CDR3: TGTGCCAGTAGTATAGCGACAGGGGCCTACGAGCAGTACTTC. This encodes CASSIATGAYEQYF.